The 16 T cell receptor beta chains below come from one sample, sequenced in a study of CD8 T cells in Susac syndrome. The authors reverse transcribed roughly 0.5 to 1 ug RNA with random hexamers. In TCRdb, the immunoSEQ multiplex PCR reads were re-called with MiXCR into one record per CDR3 protein. Of about 190,000 distinct CDR3 sequences in the sample, roughly 94% were seen once. Specimen: CD8+ T cells from PBMCs. These receptors were taken from a human donor with Susac syndrome.

V is TRBV20-1 and J is TRBJ1-2, with TRBD1 identical over 7 bases. The CDR3 is 16 residues long. V dropped 0 bases and J dropped 1; count of bases not matched to a gene: 8. Germline V gene data show CDR1 as DFQATT and CDR2 as SNEGSKA (reference sequence). The CDR3 here is CSARDPAGGYNYGYTF. The CDR3 DNA sequence: TGCAGTGCTAGAGACCCCGCAGGGGGATATAACTATGGCTACACCTTC.

The chain recombines TRBV5-1 with TRBJ2-1, with 10 bases lining up with TRBD2. The V segment lost 5 bases and the J segment 0 bases; nucleotides outside the gene matches: 2. There are 15 residues in the CDR3. The germline gives CDR1 SGHRS, CDR2 YFSETQ. CDR3 bases: TGCGCCAGCAGGGAGCGGGAGGGCTCCTACAATGAGCAGTTCTTC. The encoded protein is CASREREGSYNEQFF.

The chain is built from TRBV13 and TRBJ2-7; tentatively, D is TRBD1 or TRBD2 (6 bases each). Per germline, CDR1 PRHDT and CDR2 FYEKMQ (reference sequence). The CDR3 contains 15 residues. Trimming stripped 7 bases from V and 2 bases from J, with 18 bases between. The CDR3 is CASNFGRGLTYEQYF. For the CDR3, the DNA is TGTGCCAGCAACTTTGGTCGGGGGCTTACCTACGAGCAGTACTTC.

This clonotype was counted a few times. This rearrangement joins TRBV12-3 or TRBV12-4 to TRBJ1-2; D is perhaps TRBD1 (5 bases). The germline V and J ends were trimmed by 3 bases and 6 bases, with 8 bases remaining between them. The CDR3 covers 12 residues. CDR3 residues: CASSLWGNGYTF. DNA for the CDR3: TGTGCCAGCAGTTTGTGGGGGAATGGCTACACCTTC.

This clonotype is a singleton in its sample. The genes are TRBV2 and TRBJ1-5; the D is unclear. The CDR3 contains 15 residues. Germline assignment: CDR1 SNHLY and CDR2 FYNNEI. With 6 bases removed from V and 5 bases from J, the gap between germline ends came to 17 bases. In nucleotides, the CDR3 is TGTGCCAGCAGGGATAGGGAGGGCAGTGATCAGCCCCAGCATTTT. This gives the protein CASRDREGSDQPQHF.

The chain employs TRBV20-1 and TRBJ2-5; D is uncertain. V was pared by 0 bases and J by 4 bases, with 0 bases between. Per the germline V gene, CDR1 is DFQATT and CDR2 is SNEGSKA (reference sequence). CDR3 length: 10 residues. The CDR3 DNA follows: TGCAGTGCTAGAGAAGAGACCCAGTACTTC. Translating gives CSAREETQYF.

The CDR3 protein is CASSDGGWAATTDTQYF. In DNA, the CDR3 is TGTGCCAGCAGCGATGGAGGGTGGGCGGCTACCACAGATACGCAGTATTTT. The chain combines TRBV5-6 with TRBJ2-3; D perhaps matches TRBD2 (6 bases). V was clipped by 4 bases and J by 2 bases, with 20 bases between them. Germline assignment: CDR1 SGHDT and CDR2 YYEEEE. The CDR3 totals 17 residues.

V usage is TRBV5-6 and J usage is TRBJ1-2; D uncertain. The CDR3 sequence is 13 residues long. V was clipped by 2 bases and J by 6 bases, with 11 bases between them. Germline-derived CDR1 and CDR2 are SGHDT and YYEEEE. The CDR3 nucleotides read TGTGCCAGCAGCTTCCCCGGTTGGAATGGCTACACCTTC. Translating gives CASSFPGWNGYTF.

Here the CDR3 reads CAWSETGNEQYF. The CDR3 DNA reads TGTGCCTGGAGTGAGACAGGGAACGAGCAGTACTTC. The chain joins TRBV30 to TRBJ2-7, with 7 bases that match TRBD1. This CDR3 region has 12 residues. Looked up from germline, CDR1 is GTSNPN and CDR2 is SVGIG (reference sequence). The V gene end was trimmed by 1 base and the J gene end by 5 bases; junction bases not matched to a gene: 2.

This chain connects TRBV5-1 to TRBJ1-1, with TRBD1 matching over 9 bases. With V trimmed by 4 bases and J by 3 bases, 4 bases remained unmatched. The CDR3 covers 14 residues. The V gene's germline CDR1 is SGHRS and CDR2 YFSETQ. As DNA, the CDR3 is TGCGCCAGCAGCAGGAGACAGGGGGACACTGAAGCTTTCTTT. Translation gives CASSRRQGDTEAFF.

V usage is TRBV5-6 and J usage is TRBJ1-1; D unclear. The CDR3 is 16 residues long. V lost 3 bases, J lost 5 bases, and 20 bases lay in between. Germline V gene sequence: CDR1 SGHDT, CDR2 YYEEEE. The CDR3 region has the DNA TGTGCCAGCAGCTGGTTGGGGTTTACCCGGGGAACTGAAGCTTTCTTT. Translating it yields CASSWLGFTRGTEAFF.

The chain has TRBV13 and TRBJ2-7; D unclear. The CDR3 spans 14 residues. From germline, CDR1 is PRHDT and CDR2 FYEKMQ (reference sequence). V lost 3 bases to trimming and J lost 1 base, with 10 bases between them. CDR3: CASSFTGPSYEQYF. The CDR3 coding sequence is TGTGCCAGCAGCTTTACTGGGCCTTCCTACGAGCAGTACTTC.

The genes are TRBV13 and TRBJ2-1, with D possibly being TRBD2 (5 bases). The germline CDR1 and CDR2 sequences are PRHDT and FYEKMQ (reference sequence). V was shortened by 6 bases and J by 9 bases, with 12 bases between the two germline ends. This CDR3 has 12 amino acids. The CDR3 nucleotides are TGTGCCAGCAGTCGGGGATACGCTGAGCAGTTCTTC. Its protein product is CASSRGYAEQFF.

V and J are TRBV20-1 and TRBJ2-1, with 9 bases matching TRBD2. The junction had 15 bases not matched to a gene; V was cut back by 3 bases and J by 9 bases. This CDR3 contains 16 residues. Germline loops: CDR1 DFQATT, CDR2 SNEGSKA (reference sequence). CDR3 region: CSARSRIAGGPGEQFF. Here the CDR3 DNA reads TGCAGTGCTAGGTCCCGGATTGCGGGAGGGCCGGGTGAGCAGTTCTTC.

The genes are TRBV6-5 and TRBJ1-2; no definite D call. CDR3 length: 12 amino acids. Germline CDR1 is MNHEY and CDR2 is SVGAGI. V was cut by 1 base and J by 4 bases, with 4 bases left in between. The CDR3, as DNA: TGTGCCAGCAGTTACTACCCCTATGGCTACACCTTC. Translating gives CASSYYPYGYTF.

The CDR3 spells CASSLRDSITDTQYF. The CDR3 DNA sequence: TGTGCCAGCTCACTCCGGGACAGCATCACAGATACGCAGTATTTT. The chain combines TRBV18 with TRBJ2-3; 7 bases line up with TRBD1. In germline, CDR1 is KGHSH, CDR2 LQKENI. V lost 4 bases and J lost 2; bases outside the gene matches: 6. The CDR3 has 15 amino acids. Drawing the rest from reference TRBV18 and TRBJ2-3, the complete variable domain is NAGVMQNPRHLVRRRGQEARLRCSPMKGHSHVYWYRQLPEEGLKFMVYLQKENIIDESGMPKERFSAEFPKEGPSILRIQQVVRGDSAAYFCASSLRDSITDTQYFGPGTRLTVL.